The entry that follows covers one TCR beta chain sequence. This clonotype was found once. There is no known antigen for this receptor. No per-base quality is available; no much larger clone lies one base away. One read gives only weak evidence. Systemically healthy Caucasian individuals from Russia, 39 in total and aged roughly 6 to 100 years, were included as donors. About 10 milliliters of peripheral blood were collected from each donor into EDTA-treated Vacutainer tubes. Ficoll-Paque density-gradient centrifugation was used to isolate PBMCs, with at least 7 million per sample. Trizol reagent was used to extract total RNA from PBMCs, with at least 6 micrograms per sample. For every donor, an aliquot of PBMCs went through flow cytometry to measure the percentages of naive CD45RAhigh/CD27high T cells. This sample was taken from a study of blood T cells in healthy people across ages (dated by TCRdb to the mid-2010s). Some background on the complete study: Template switching captured roughly one uniquely barcoded TCR beta cDNA molecule per two T cells in model experiments. The study measured age-related changes in TCR beta repertoire diversity using deep sequencing normalized with unique cDNA molecular identifiers. The donors were divided into four age groups: young (average about 15 years), middle-aged (approximately 39), aged (about 60) and long-lived (about 90). To avoid experimental bias, donors of different ages were spread randomly across the sequencing lanes. The study analyzed two additional independent replicas of 1 million unique cDNA reads from the same blood draw for two donors, one aged 18 to 29 and one aged 80 or older.

What the authors observed across the whole study: Conclusive comparison of naive and antigen-experienced compartments was prevented by the profiling of bulk unsorted PBMCs. Because donor CMV infection status was unknown, age-related changes in expanded clonotypes were potentially confounded. Observed TCR beta diversity per million T cells fell roughly linearly with age, and a significant reduction was already apparent by age around 40. Compared with the aged group, the long-lived group had more naive CD4+ T cells, fewer expanded clones and increased TCR diversity, suggesting age selection. The percentage of naive T cells measured by flow cytometry correlated strongly with observed TCR beta diversity. Estimates of total diversity based on one million sequenced T cells were regarded as lower bounds and as underestimates.

From a lookup of the germline V gene (reference sequence), CDR1 and CDR2 are MNHNY and SVGAGI. Including cysteine and phenylalanine, the CDR3 has 13 amino acids. Only the CDR3 part of the read is kept: 39 bases, read in frame from the first base. V and J lose 0 bases and 4 bases, and a span of 5 bases separates them. The method behind the library was 5' RACE. TCRdb shows the sequencer as Illumina HiSeq 2500. A second PCR of about 7 to 12 cycles was performed with a sample-barcoded 5' primer and a J-beta primer mix. A unique molecular identifier was introduced onto each TCR beta cDNA molecule by a template-switch 5' adaptor carrying 12 random nucleotides. Each sample yielded at least 2.5 million CDR3-containing paired-end reads. The Mint cDNA synthesis kit, primed by a TRBC-specific oligonucleotide, was used to synthesize first-strand cDNA from all RNA. Following uracil-DNA glycosylase treatment, all cDNA underwent a first 18-cycle PCR with the universal primers M1SS and BC2_uni_R. For the original study's pipeline: Each sample was normalized by randomly selecting 1 million high-quality reads, each carrying a distinct molecular identifier. Instead of being binned into consensus sequences, reads with shared molecular identifiers were discarded. MiTCR, run with a Q25 quality threshold and the strictest error-elimination algorithm, handled CDR3 identification, clonotype clustering and error correction. A nonparametric unseen species model with Euler transformation was used to estimate lower-bound total TCR beta diversity. In-frame beta chains were kept once TCRdb had trimmed the public reads at Q25 with fastp and called clones with MiXCR. Every CDR3 protein is listed once, alongside the most common genes and DNA of its rows. The V and J calls and clone size come from TCRdb's table, not from the authors' own analysis. Counted in this sample were 700,000 to 800,000 distinct CDR3 sequences; approximately 43% of them appeared once. More than 20% of the sample is held by the ten biggest clonotypes.

Recombination joined TRBV6-6 with TRBJ2-3, with no confidently assigned D gene. This sequence was found in an older woman in good health. Sequences were obtained from blood. CDR3 sequence: CASSYSAADTQYF. The nucleotide sequence reads as follows: TGTGCCAGCAGTTACTCGGCCGCAGATACGCAGTATTTT.